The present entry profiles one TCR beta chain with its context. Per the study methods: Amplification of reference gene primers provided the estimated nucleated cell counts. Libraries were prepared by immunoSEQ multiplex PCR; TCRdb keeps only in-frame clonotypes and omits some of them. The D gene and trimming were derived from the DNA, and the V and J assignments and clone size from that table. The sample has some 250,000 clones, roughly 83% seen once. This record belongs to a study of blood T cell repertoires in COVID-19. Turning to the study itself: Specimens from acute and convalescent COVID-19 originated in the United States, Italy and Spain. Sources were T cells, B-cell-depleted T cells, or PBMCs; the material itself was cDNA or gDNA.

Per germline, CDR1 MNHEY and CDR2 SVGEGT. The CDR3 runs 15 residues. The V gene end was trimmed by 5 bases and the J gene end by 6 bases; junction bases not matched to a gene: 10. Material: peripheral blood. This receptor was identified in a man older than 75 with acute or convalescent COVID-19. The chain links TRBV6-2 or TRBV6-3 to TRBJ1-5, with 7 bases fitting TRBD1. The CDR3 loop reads CASSRPGQPSQPQHF. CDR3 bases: TGTGCCAGCAGTCGACCGGGACAGCCGAGTCAGCCCCAGCATTTT.